Listed below are T cell receptor beta chains from one sample, sequenced in a study of OX40 agonist ivuxolimab in advanced cancers. Generated by immunoSEQ multiplex PCR, the TCRdb table keeps only in-frame clones and is missing some. This repertoire shows about 26,000 clones, 83% found once; its top ten account for around 10%. The sequencing here drew on CD4+ or CD8+ T cells sorted from blood, taken in a trial of the OX40 agonist ivuxolimab. Receptors originate from an adult with an advanced solid tumor such as melanoma, head and neck, liver or kidney cancer. CDR3s include the opening cysteine and the closing phenylalanine or tryptophan. D genes are given only for firm matches. Some rows have no size entry. The others give once, few or many, or a class for an expanded clone.

J gene: TRBJ1-5
V gene: TRBV4-1
D gene: .
clone size: .
CDR3 protein: CASSQPDRDQPQHF
CDR3 DNA: TGCGCCAGCAGCCAACCCGACAGAGATCAGCCCCAGCATTTT

J gene: TRBJ1-2
V gene: TRBV6-5
D gene: .
clone size: .
CDR3 protein: CASSYSRAGDGYTF
CDR3 DNA: TGTGCCAGCAGTTACTCGAGGGCTGGGGATGGCTACACCTTC

J gene: TRBJ2-1
V gene: TRBV6-5
D gene: .
clone size: .
CDR3 protein: CASSYSPAVGFSEQFF
CDR3 DNA: TGTGCCAGCAGTTACTCTCCAGCCGTCGGGTTCAGTGAGCAGTTCTTC

J gene: TRBJ1-1
V gene: TRBV6-6
D gene: TRBD1
clone size: .
CDR3 protein: CASEGAAAEAFF
CDR3 DNA: TGTGCCAGCGAGGGGGCGGCCGCTGAAGCTTTCTTT

J gene: TRBJ1-4
V gene: TRBV2
D gene: .
clone size: .
CDR3 protein: CASSVFGGAATNEKLFF
CDR3 DNA: TGTGCCAGCAGTGTATTCGGAGGGGCTGCAACTAATGAAAAACTGTTTTTT

J gene: TRBJ1-2
V gene: TRBV19
D gene: .
clone size: .
CDR3 protein: CASSLPGAPYGYTF
CDR3 DNA: TGTGCCAGTAGTCTTCCCGGAGCGCCCTATGGCTACACCTTC

J gene: TRBJ1-1
V gene: TRBV29-1
D gene: .
clone size: once
CDR3 protein: CSVEAPGVGTEAFF
CDR3 DNA: TGCAGCGTTGAAGCCCCAGGGGTCGGCACTGAAGCTTTCTTT

J gene: TRBJ2-1
V gene: TRBV29-1
D gene: TRBD2
clone size: .
CDR3 protein: CSVVTSRHEQFF
CDR3 DNA: TGCAGCGTTGTGACTAGCCGCCATGAGCAGTTCTTC

J gene: TRBJ2-2
V gene: TRBV15
D gene: .
clone size: .
CDR3 protein: CATSRDWGTKNTGELFF
CDR3 DNA: TGTGCCACCAGCAGAGATTGGGGGACAAAGAACACCGGGGAGCTGTTTTTT

J gene: TRBJ2-7
V gene: TRBV5-6
D gene: TRBD1
clone size: .
CDR3 protein: CASSWDDRGEQYF
CDR3 DNA: TGTGCCAGCAGCTGGGACGACAGGGGCGAGCAGTACTTC

J gene: TRBJ1-5
V gene: TRBV15
D gene: .
clone size: .
CDR3 protein: CATSPAYSNQPQHF
CDR3 DNA: TGTGCCACCAGCCCAGCTTATAGCAATCAGCCCCAGCATTTT

J gene: TRBJ2-7
V gene: TRBV6-5
D gene: .
clone size: .
CDR3 protein: CASSFSLAGEQYF
CDR3 DNA: TGTGCCAGCAGCTTTTCCTTGGCTGGCGAGCAGTACTTC

J gene: TRBJ1-2
V gene: TRBV19
D gene: TRBD1
clone size: .
CDR3 protein: CASRRTGVTTF
CDR3 DNA: TGTGCCAGTAGGAGGACAGGTGTTACCACCTTC

J gene: TRBJ2-3
V gene: TRBV9
D gene: .
clone size: .
CDR3 protein: CASSDWGDTQYF
CDR3 DNA: TGTGCCAGCAGCGACTGGGGAGATACGCAGTATTTT

J gene: TRBJ1-2
V gene: TRBV7-9
D gene: TRBD1
clone size: .
CDR3 protein: CASSAGDSNYGYTF
CDR3 DNA: TGTGCCAGCAGCGCCGGGGACAGTAACTATGGCTACACCTTC

J gene: TRBJ1-5
V gene: TRBV5-6
D gene: .
clone size: .
CDR3 protein: CASSLHSNQPQHF
CDR3 DNA: TGTGCTAGCAGCTTACATAGCAATCAGCCCCAGCATTTT

J gene: TRBJ2-4
V gene: TRBV19
D gene: .
clone size: .
CDR3 protein: CASSIALSPLAKNIQYF
CDR3 DNA: TGTGCCAGTAGTATTGCCCTGAGCCCCCTAGCCAAAAACATTCAGTACTTC

J gene: TRBJ2-5
V gene: TRBV5-4
D gene: TRBD1
clone size: .
CDR3 protein: CASSRWDSHQETQYF
CDR3 DNA: TGTGCCAGCAGCCGCTGGGACAGCCACCAAGAGACCCAGTACTTC

J gene: TRBJ1-2
V gene: TRBV5-6
D gene: .
clone size: .
CDR3 protein: CASSPILAAGGYTF
CDR3 DNA: TGTGCCAGCAGCCCCATCTTGGCAGCGGGGGGCTACACCTTC

J gene: TRBJ2-7
V gene: TRBV10-3
D gene: .
clone size: .
CDR3 protein: CAISESGKPYEQYF
CDR3 DNA: TGTGCCATCAGTGAGTCAGGGAAACCCTACGAGCAGTACTTC

J gene: TRBJ1-1
V gene: TRBV4-1
D gene: .
clone size: .
CDR3 protein: CASKPRPAAVNTEAFF
CDR3 DNA: TGCGCCAGTAAACCAAGACCCGCGGCGGTGAACACTGAAGCTTTCTTT

J gene: TRBJ1-1
V gene: TRBV19
D gene: TRBD1
clone size: .
CDR3 protein: CASSQYRDRGVNTEAFF
CDR3 DNA: TGTGCCAGTAGCCAGTATCGGGACAGGGGGGTGAACACTGAAGCTTTCTTT

J gene: TRBJ2-2
V gene: TRBV27
D gene: .
clone size: .
CDR3 protein: CASSLGQGGTGELFF
CDR3 DNA: TGTGCCAGCAGTCTTGGACAGGGAGGGACCGGGGAGCTGTTTTTT

J gene: TRBJ2-7
V gene: TRBV6-5
D gene: .
clone size: .
CDR3 protein: CASSYSSGHSSYEQYF
CDR3 DNA: TGTGCCAGCAGTTACTCGAGCGGCCACAGCTCCTACGAGCAGTACTTC

J gene: TRBJ2-7
V gene: TRBV7-2
D gene: TRBD2
clone size: .
CDR3 protein: CASSFLAGGFYEQYF
CDR3 DNA: TGTGCCAGCAGCTTTCTAGCGGGGGGGTTCTACGAGCAGTACTTC

J gene: TRBJ1-6
V gene: TRBV2
D gene: .
clone size: few
CDR3 protein: CASQDEGNSPLHF
CDR3 DNA: TGTGCCAGCCAGGACGAGGGAAATTCACCCCTCCACTTT

J gene: TRBJ2-5
V gene: TRBV5-6
D gene: TRBD2
clone size: .
CDR3 protein: CASSTIAGGQKTQYF
CDR3 DNA: TGTGCCAGCAGCACAATAGCGGGGGGGCAAAAGACCCAGTACTTC

J gene: TRBJ2-7
V gene: TRBV19
D gene: TRBD1
clone size: .
CDR3 protein: CASSTNSGTGVYEQYF
CDR3 DNA: TGTGCCAGTAGTACAAATTCCGGGACAGGAGTTTACGAGCAGTACTTC

J gene: TRBJ2-1
V gene: TRBV6-1
D gene: .
clone size: .
CDR3 protein: CASSDPGSPVHEQFF
CDR3 DNA: TGTGCCAGCAGTGACCCCGGGTCCCCTGTCCATGAGCAGTTCTTC

J gene: TRBJ2-1
V gene: TRBV7-3
D gene: .
clone size: .
CDR3 protein: CASSLGGRDEQFF
CDR3 DNA: TGTGCCAGCAGCTTAGGTGGGCGCGATGAGCAGTTCTTC

J gene: TRBJ2-1
V gene: TRBV19
D gene: .
clone size: .
CDR3 protein: CASSISGDISYNEQFF
CDR3 DNA: TGTGCCAGTAGTATTTCAGGGGACATCTCCTACAATGAGCAGTTCTTC

J gene: TRBJ1-1
V gene: TRBV6-5
D gene: TRBD1
clone size: .
CDR3 protein: CASSYSGTGGFAGAFF
CDR3 DNA: TGTGCCAGCAGTTACTCAGGCACAGGGGGTTTTGCGGGAGCTTTCTTT

J gene: TRBJ1-4
V gene: TRBV6-9
D gene: .
clone size: .
CDR3 protein: CASSYSVGFRNEKLFF
CDR3 DNA: TGTGCCAGCAGTTACTCGGTGGGGTTTCGCAATGAAAAACTGTTTTTT

J gene: TRBJ1-3
V gene: TRBV4-1
D gene: .
clone size: .
CDR3 protein: CASSPRQSSGNTIYF
CDR3 DNA: TGCGCCAGCAGCCCGCGGCAGAGCTCTGGAAACACCATATATTTT

J gene: TRBJ1-2
V gene: TRBV19
D gene: .
clone size: .
CDR3 protein: CASSMGGASYGYTF
CDR3 DNA: TGTGCCAGTAGTATGGGAGGGGCGAGCTATGGCTACACCTTC

J gene: TRBJ1-2
V gene: TRBV2
D gene: .
clone size: .
CDR3 protein: CARDGIYGYTF
CDR3 DNA: TGTGCCAGAGACGGAATCTATGGCTACACCTTC

J gene: TRBJ2-5
V gene: TRBV27
D gene: .
clone size: .
CDR3 protein: CASSFEGGETQYF
CDR3 DNA: TGTGCCAGCAGTTTCGAGGGCGGGGAGACCCAGTACTTC

J gene: TRBJ1-2
V gene: TRBV7-6
D gene: .
clone size: .
CDR3 protein: CASSPGGANYGYTF
CDR3 DNA: TGTGCCAGCAGCCCTGGGGGTGCTAACTATGGCTACACCTTC

J gene: TRBJ2-1
V gene: TRBV27
D gene: .
clone size: .
CDR3 protein: CASSYGTQNNEQFF
CDR3 DNA: TGTGCCAGCAGTTACGGGACCCAAAACAATGAGCAGTTCTTC

J gene: TRBJ1-5
V gene: TRBV10-2
D gene: .
clone size: .
CDR3 protein: CASGRSSNQPQHF
CDR3 DNA: TGCGCCAGCGGTAGGTCGAGCAATCAGCCCCAGCATTTT